Detailed here is one T cell receptor (beta chain). The antigen is undetermined. Sequencing used immunoSEQ multiplex PCR; TCRdb keeps in-frame clones, though not all of them. The repertoire holds around 1,600 clones, with 93% as singletons. The CDR3 has 14 residues. V was clipped by 6 bases and J by 0 bases, with 10 bases between them. In germline, CDR1 is SGHRS, CDR2 YFSETQ. The data belong to a study of brain metastases from non-small cell lung cancer. Overall study results and limits: Fewer infiltrating T cells were found in brain metastases than primaries.

The genes are TRBV5-1 and TRBJ1-3, with D hard to call. The TCR comes from a donor aged 40 or over with non-small cell lung cancer. Specimen: tissue from a brain metastasis. The CDR3 DNA reads as TGCGCCAGCAAGCGAGAACCCTCTGGAAACACCATATATTTT. It encodes CASKREPSGNTIYF.